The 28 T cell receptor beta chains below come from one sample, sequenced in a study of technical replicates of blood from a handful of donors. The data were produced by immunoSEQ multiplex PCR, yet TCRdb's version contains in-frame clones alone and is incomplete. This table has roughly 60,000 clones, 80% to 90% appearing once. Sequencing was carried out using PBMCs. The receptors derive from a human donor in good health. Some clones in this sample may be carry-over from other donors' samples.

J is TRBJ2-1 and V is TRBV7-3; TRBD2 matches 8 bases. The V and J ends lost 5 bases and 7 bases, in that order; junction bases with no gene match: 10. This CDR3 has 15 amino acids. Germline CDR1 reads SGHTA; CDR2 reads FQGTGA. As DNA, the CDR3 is TGTGCCAGCAGCATGACCGGGACTAGTCAGAATGAGCAGTTCTTC. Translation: CASSMTGTSQNEQFF.

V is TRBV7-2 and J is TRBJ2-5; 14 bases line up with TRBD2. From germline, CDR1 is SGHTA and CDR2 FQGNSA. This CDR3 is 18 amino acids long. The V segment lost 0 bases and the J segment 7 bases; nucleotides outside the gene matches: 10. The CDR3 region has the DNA TGTGCCAGCAGCTTAGCGTCTCCCGGGACTAGCGGGAGTGGGACCCAGTACTTC. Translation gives CASSLASPGTSGSGTQYF.

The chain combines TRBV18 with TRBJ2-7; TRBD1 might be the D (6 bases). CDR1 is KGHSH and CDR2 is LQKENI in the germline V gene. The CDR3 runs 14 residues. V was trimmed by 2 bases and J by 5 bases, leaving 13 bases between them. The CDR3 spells CASSPLGTLDEQYF. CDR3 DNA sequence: TGTGCCAGCTCACCATTAGGGACACTCGACGAGCAGTACTTC.

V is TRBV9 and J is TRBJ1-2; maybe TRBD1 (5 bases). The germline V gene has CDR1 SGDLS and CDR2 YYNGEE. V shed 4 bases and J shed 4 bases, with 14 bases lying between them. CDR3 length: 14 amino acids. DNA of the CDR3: TGTGCCAGCAGCCCGGAGGGACGGAGCTATGGCTACACCTTC. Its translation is CASSPEGRSYGYTF.

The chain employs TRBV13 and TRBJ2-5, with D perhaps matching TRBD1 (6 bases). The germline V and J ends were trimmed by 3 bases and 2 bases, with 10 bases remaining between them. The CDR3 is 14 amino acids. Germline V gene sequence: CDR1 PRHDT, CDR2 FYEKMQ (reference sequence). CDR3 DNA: TGTGCCAGCAGCTTCCCGGGACAACAAGAGACCCAGTACTTC. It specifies CASSFPGQQETQYF.

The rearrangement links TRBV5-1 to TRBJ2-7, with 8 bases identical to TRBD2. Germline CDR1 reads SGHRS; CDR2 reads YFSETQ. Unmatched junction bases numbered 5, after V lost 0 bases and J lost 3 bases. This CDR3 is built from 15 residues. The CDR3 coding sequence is TGCGCCAGCAGCTTGGTTGGCGGGAGGTTCTACGAGCAGTACTTC. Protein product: CASSLVGGRFYEQYF.

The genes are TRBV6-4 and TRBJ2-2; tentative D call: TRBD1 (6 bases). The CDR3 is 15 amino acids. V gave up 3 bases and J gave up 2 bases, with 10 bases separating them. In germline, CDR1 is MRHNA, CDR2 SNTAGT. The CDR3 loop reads CASSEQGSNTGELFF. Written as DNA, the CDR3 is TGTGCCAGCAGTGAACAGGGATCAAACACCGGGGAGCTGTTTTTT.

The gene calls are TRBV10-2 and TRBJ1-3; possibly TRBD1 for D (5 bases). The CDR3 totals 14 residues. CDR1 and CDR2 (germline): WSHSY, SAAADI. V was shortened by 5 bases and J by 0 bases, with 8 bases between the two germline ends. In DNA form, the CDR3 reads TGCGCCAGCAGTTGGAGGGGCTCTGGAAACACCATATATTTT. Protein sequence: CASSWRGSGNTIYF.

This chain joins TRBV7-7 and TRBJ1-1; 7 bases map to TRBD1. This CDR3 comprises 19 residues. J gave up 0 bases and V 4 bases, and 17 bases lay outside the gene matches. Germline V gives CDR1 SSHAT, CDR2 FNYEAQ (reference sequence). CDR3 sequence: CASSSDSLPGQSMNTEAFF. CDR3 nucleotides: TGTGCCAGCAGCTCCGATTCCCTACCGGGACAGTCAATGAACACTGAAGCTTTCTTT.

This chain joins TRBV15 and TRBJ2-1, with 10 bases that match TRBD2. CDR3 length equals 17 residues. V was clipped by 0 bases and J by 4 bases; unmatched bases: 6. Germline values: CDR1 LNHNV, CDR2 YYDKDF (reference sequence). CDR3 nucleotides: TGTGCCACCAGCAGAGATGGGCTAGCGGGAGAGTACAATGAGCAGTTCTTC. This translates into CATSRDGLAGEYNEQFF.

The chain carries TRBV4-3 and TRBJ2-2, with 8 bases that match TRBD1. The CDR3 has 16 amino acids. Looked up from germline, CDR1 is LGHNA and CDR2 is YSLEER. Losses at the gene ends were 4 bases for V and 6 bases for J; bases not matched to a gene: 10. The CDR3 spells CASSPHGQGGPGELFF. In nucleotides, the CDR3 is TGCGCCAGCAGCCCCCACGGACAGGGAGGACCCGGGGAGCTGTTTTTT.

The CDR3 coding sequence is TGTGCCAGCAGCTTAGCGGGGCTGTTAGCGGACCCCTACGAGCAGTACTTC. Translating it yields CASSLAGLLADPYEQYF. This sequence joins TRBV7-2 and TRBJ2-7; D might be TRBD2 (6 bases). V was pared by 0 bases and J by 2 bases, with 17 bases between. CDR3 length equals 17 residues. Germline V CDR1 and CDR2: SGHTA, FQGNSA.

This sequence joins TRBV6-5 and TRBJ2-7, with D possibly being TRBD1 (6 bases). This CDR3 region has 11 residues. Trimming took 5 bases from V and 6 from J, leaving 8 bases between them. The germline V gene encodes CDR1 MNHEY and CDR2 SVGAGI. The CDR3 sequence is CASSQGTEQYF. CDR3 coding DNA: TGTGCCAGCAGTCAGGGGACCGAGCAGTACTTC.

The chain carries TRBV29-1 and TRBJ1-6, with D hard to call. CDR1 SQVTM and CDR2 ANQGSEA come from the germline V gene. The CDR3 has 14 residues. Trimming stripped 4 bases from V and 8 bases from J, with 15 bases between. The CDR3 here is CSVAAGGRDSPLHF. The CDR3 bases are TGCAGCGTTGCGGCGGGAGGCCGTGATTCACCCCTCCACTTT.

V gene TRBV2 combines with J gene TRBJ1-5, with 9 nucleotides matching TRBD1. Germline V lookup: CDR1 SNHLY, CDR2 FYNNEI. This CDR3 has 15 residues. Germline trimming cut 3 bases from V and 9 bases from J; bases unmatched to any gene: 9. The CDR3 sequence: CASSDRDRAPLPQHF. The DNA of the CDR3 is TGTGCCAGCAGTGACCGGGACAGGGCCCCTCTGCCCCAGCATTTT.

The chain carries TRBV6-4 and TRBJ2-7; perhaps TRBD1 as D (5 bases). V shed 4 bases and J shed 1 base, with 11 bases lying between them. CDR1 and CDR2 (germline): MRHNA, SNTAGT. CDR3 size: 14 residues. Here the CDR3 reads CASSVDAGSYEQYF. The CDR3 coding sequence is TGTGCCAGCAGTGTAGATGCAGGGTCCTACGAGCAGTACTTC.

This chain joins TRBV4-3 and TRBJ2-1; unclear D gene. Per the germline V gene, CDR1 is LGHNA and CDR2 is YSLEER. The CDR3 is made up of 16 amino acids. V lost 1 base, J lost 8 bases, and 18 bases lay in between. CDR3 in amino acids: CASSQGISTESDEQFF. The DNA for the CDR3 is TGCGCCAGCAGCCAAGGGATTAGTACGGAGTCGGATGAGCAGTTCTTC.

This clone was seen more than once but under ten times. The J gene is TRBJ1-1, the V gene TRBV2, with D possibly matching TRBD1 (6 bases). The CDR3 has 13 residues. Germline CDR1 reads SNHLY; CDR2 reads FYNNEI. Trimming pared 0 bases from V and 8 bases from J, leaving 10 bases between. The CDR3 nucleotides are TGTGCCAGCAGTGAAGCTGGGGGCCTCGAAGCTTTCTTT. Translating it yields CASSEAGGLEAFF.

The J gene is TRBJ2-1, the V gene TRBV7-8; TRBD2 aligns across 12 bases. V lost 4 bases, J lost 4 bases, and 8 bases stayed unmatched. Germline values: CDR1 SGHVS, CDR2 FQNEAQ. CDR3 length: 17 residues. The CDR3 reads CASSSRGTSGSYNEQFF. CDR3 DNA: TGTGCCAGCAGCTCTCGCGGGACTAGCGGGTCATACAATGAGCAGTTCTTC.

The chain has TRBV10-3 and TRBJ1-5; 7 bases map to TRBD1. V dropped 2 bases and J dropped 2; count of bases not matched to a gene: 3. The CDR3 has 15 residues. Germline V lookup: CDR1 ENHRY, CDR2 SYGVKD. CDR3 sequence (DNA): TGTGCCATCAGTGAGGGAGGGGGCGGCAATCAGCCCCAGCATTTT. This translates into CAISEGGGGNQPQHF.

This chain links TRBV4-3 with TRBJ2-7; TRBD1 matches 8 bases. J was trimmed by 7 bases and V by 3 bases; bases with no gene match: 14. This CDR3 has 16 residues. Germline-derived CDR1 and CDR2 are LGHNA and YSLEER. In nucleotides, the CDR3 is TGCGCCAGCAGCCAGGTCATCGCGTCAGGGGGCTCGGAGCAGTACTTC. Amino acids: CASSQVIASGGSEQYF.

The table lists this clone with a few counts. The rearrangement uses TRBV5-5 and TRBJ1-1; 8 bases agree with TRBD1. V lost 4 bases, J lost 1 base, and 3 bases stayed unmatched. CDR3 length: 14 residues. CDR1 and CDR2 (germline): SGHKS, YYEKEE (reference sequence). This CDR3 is CASSLTGANTEAFF. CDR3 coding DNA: TGTGCCAGCAGCCTGACAGGGGCGAACACTGAAGCTTTCTTT.

CDR3 region: CASSQDTGSGFSNQPQHF. In nucleotides, the CDR3 is TGCGCCAGCAGCCAAGACACAGGGTCGGGTTTTAGCAATCAGCCCCAGCATTTT. J is TRBJ1-5 and V is TRBV4-1; D may be TRBD1 (6 bases). This CDR3 has 18 residues. Trimming took 0 bases from V and 0 from J, leaving 15 bases between them. The germline V gene has CDR1 MGHRA and CDR2 YSYEKL.

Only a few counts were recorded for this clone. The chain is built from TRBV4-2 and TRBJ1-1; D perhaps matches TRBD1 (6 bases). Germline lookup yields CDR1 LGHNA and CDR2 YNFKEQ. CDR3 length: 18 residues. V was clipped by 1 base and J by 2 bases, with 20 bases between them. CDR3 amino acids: CASSQVRGGDLANTEAFF. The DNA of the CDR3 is TGTGCCAGCAGCCAAGTTCGGGGGGGCGATTTGGCCAACACTGAAGCTTTCTTT.

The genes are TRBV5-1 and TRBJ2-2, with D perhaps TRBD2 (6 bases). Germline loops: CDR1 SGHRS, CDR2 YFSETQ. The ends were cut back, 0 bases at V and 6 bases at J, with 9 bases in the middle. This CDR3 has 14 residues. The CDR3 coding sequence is TGCGCCAGCAGCTTGGGAGGGACTTCCGGGGAGCTGTTTTTT. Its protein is CASSLGGTSGELFF.

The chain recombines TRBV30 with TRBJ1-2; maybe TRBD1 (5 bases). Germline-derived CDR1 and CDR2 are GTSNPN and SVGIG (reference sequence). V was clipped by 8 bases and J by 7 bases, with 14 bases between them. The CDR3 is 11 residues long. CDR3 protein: CAGPGVVGYTF. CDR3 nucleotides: TGTGCCGGGCCGGGGGTGGTTGGCTACACCTTC.

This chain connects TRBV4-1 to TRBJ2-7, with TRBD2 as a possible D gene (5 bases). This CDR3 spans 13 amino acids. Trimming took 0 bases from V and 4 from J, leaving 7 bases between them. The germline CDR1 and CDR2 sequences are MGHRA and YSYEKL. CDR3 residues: CASSQESGYEQYF. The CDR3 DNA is TGCGCCAGCAGCCAAGAATCGGGATACGAGCAGTACTTC.

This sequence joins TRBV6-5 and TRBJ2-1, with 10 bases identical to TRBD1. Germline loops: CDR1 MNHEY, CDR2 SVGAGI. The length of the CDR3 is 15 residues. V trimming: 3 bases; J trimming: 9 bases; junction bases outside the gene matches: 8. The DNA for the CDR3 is TGTGCCAGCAGTTATGGACAGGGGGTACGAAGTGAGCAGTTCTTC. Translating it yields CASSYGQGVRSEQFF.